One sample yielded the 26 T cell receptor beta chains listed below, sequenced in a study of cytomegalovirus exposure and HLA in healthy donors. Here immunoSEQ multiplex PCR was the method, and the copy in TCRdb shows in-frame clones only, minus some. This sample carries 140,000 to 150,000 clones, about 95% of them seen once, and the ten largest clones take 1.5% to 2%. The sequenced sample consisted of PBMCs. The receptor set was obtained from a man aged 18 to 29 in good health and CMV-seropositive.

The CDR3 DNA reads TGTGCCAGCAGCGAAGGCGGACGCAGCGGCTATGGCTACACCTTC. Its translation is CASSEGGRSGYGYTF. The rearrangement links TRBV14 to TRBJ1-2; no clear D gene. The CDR3 is made up of 15 amino acids. The germline gives CDR1 SGHDN, CDR2 FVKESK. V was clipped by 5 bases and J by 4 bases, with 17 bases between them.

The chain couples TRBV19 to TRBJ2-7; TRBD1 agrees at 9 bases. This CDR3 contains 14 residues. The ends lost 2 bases at V and 5 bases at J; junction bases unmatched: 4. Germline V gives CDR1 LNHDA, CDR2 SQIVND (reference sequence). CDR3 sequence reads: CASSISQGAHEQYF. Written as DNA, the CDR3 is TGTGCCAGTAGTATATCACAGGGGGCACACGAGCAGTACTTC.

This chain links TRBV19 with TRBJ1-1, with 8 bases that match TRBD1. V dropped 6 bases and J dropped 1; count of bases not matched to a gene: 7. Germline-derived CDR1 and CDR2 are LNHDA and SQIVND (reference sequence). This CDR3 has 15 amino acids. CDR3 amino acids: CASRNFRGPNTEAFF. In nucleotides, the CDR3 is TGTGCCAGTAGAAACTTCAGGGGGCCGAACACTGAAGCTTTCTTT.

This clone was seen a single time. The chain carries TRBV19 and TRBJ1-5, with D unresolved. Germline V gene lookup returns CDR1 LNHDA and CDR2 SQIVND (reference sequence). Trimming stripped 5 bases from V and 0 bases from J, with 14 bases between. The CDR3 is 16 amino acids. The CDR3, as DNA: TGTGCCAGTAGTCCCGACACGATCAATAGCAATCAGCCCCAGCATTTT. This sequence encodes CASSPDTINSNQPQHF.

The chain carries TRBV6-1 and TRBJ2-7; a possible D gene is TRBD2 (6 bases). This CDR3 has 15 residues. V shed 3 bases and J shed 4 bases, with 16 bases lying between them. Germline loops: CDR1 MNHNS, CDR2 SASEGT. DNA of the CDR3: TGTGCCAGCAGTGAGGCCGGGACTCTGATTTACGAGCAGTACTTC. As protein: CASSEAGTLIYEQYF.

There are a few counts of this clone. This chain joins TRBV6-1 and TRBJ2-3; 8 bases agree with TRBD1. The CDR3 extends over 15 amino acids. From germline, CDR1 is MNHNS and CDR2 SASEGT. Losses at the gene ends were 9 bases for V and 8 bases for J; bases not matched to a gene: 16. The CDR3 loop is CARGRTGMGTVTQYF. CDR3 in DNA: TGTGCCAGGGGCAGGACAGGGATGGGTACGGTTACGCAGTATTTT.

The chain combines TRBV9 with TRBJ1-2; D is perhaps TRBD1 (6 bases). The CDR3 runs 13 residues. Between the trimmed V and J ends, which lost 6 bases and 5 bases, there was a span of 14 bases. The germline V gene encodes CDR1 SGDLS and CDR2 YYNGEE. DNA for the CDR3: TGTGCCAGCAAAGAACAGGGAGGGTATGGCTACACCTTC. Translated, it gives CASKEQGGYGYTF.

This clone turned up a few times. The chain is built from TRBV6-1 and TRBJ2-6; 7 bases line up with TRBD1. The CDR3 contains 17 residues. The germline gives CDR1 MNHNS, CDR2 SASEGT. Losses at the gene ends were 2 bases for V and 0 bases for J; bases not matched to a gene: 4. The CDR3 nucleotides are TGTGCCAGCAGTGAACGAACAGGGGCCTCTGGGGCCAACGTCCTGACTTTC. Its protein is CASSERTGASGANVLTF.

The V gene is TRBV7-2, the J gene TRBJ2-5, with 10 bases aligning to TRBD2. Trimming removed 3 bases from V and 4 bases from J; junction bases left unmatched: 2. The CDR3 sequence is 14 residues long. From germline, CDR1 is SGHTA and CDR2 FQGNSA. The CDR3 region is CASSFQRGGETQYF. In DNA, the CDR3 is TGTGCCAGCAGCTTCCAGCGGGGGGGAGAGACCCAGTACTTC.

The chain joins TRBV5-6 to TRBJ2-7; 11 bases are shared with TRBD1. The V gene end was trimmed by 0 bases and the J gene end by 2 bases; junction bases not matched to a gene: 4. CDR1 is SGHDT and CDR2 is YYEEEE in the germline V gene. The CDR3 extends over 16 amino acids. The CDR3 nucleotides read TGTGCCAGCAGCTTGGGGACAGGGGGCCTAACCTACGAGCAGTACTTC. Residues: CASSLGTGGLTYEQYF. The full variable domain, completed using reference TRBV5-6 and TRBJ2-7, is DAGVTQSPTHLIKTRGQQVTLRCSPKSGHDTVSWYQQALGQGPQFIFQYYEEEERQRGNFPDRFSGHQFPNYSSELNVNALLLGDSALYLCASSLGTGGLTYEQYFGPGTRLTVT.

This chain uses TRBV9 with TRBJ2-7, with TRBD2 as a possible D gene (6 bases). Deletions cut 3 bases from V and 2 bases from J, with 9 bases between. Germline V gene sequence: CDR1 SGDLS, CDR2 YYNGEE. This CDR3 is 13 amino acids long. The CDR3 DNA reads as TGTGCCAGCAGCGGACTAGACCCCTACGAGCAGTACTTC. Amino acid sequence: CASSGLDPYEQYF.

This clone was recorded only once. This rearrangement joins TRBV7-8 to TRBJ2-5; D remains unclear. CDR3 length equals 16 residues. Germline CDR1 reads SGHVS; CDR2 reads FQNEAQ. Deletions cut 0 bases from V and 3 bases from J, with 14 bases between. CDR3 sequence reads: CASSLASSILEETQYF. In DNA form, the CDR3 reads TGTGCCAGCAGCTTAGCATCCAGCATCCTAGAAGAGACCCAGTACTTC.

V and J are TRBV11-1 and TRBJ2-7, with TRBD2 identical over 10 bases. Germline CDR1 SGHAT, CDR2 FQDESV (reference sequence). There are 14 residues in the CDR3. V dropped 5 bases and J dropped 1; count of bases not matched to a gene: 2. The CDR3 DNA follows: TGTGCCAGCAGCCGTAGCGGGGGGTCCTACGAGCAGTACTTC. Encoded protein: CASSRSGGSYEQYF. The variable domain in full, with the rest retrieved from reference TRBV11-1 and TRBJ2-7, is EAEVAQSPRYKITEKSQAVAFWCDPISGHATLYWYRQILGQGPELLVQFQDESVVDDSQLPKDRFSAERLKGVDSTLKIQPAELGDSAMYLCASSRSGGSYEQYFGPGTRLTVT.

This chain links TRBV2 with TRBJ1-5, with 10 bases aligning to TRBD1. The CDR3 loop spans 14 amino acids. The ends lost 6 bases at V and 6 bases at J; junction bases unmatched: 5. Germline CDR1 is SNHLY and CDR2 is FYNNEI. The DNA of the CDR3 is TGTGCCAGCAGGAGGACAGGGGGATTTCAGCCCCAGCATTTT. Encoded protein: CASRRTGGFQPQHF.

The chain joins TRBV28 to TRBJ1-2; no clear D. The CDR3 covers 11 residues. Trimming took 4 bases from V and 6 from J, leaving 6 bases between them. CDR1 is MDHEN and CDR2 is SYDVKM in the germline V gene. The CDR3: CASSSGDGYTF. CDR3 DNA sequence: TGTGCCAGCAGTTCCGGGGATGGCTACACCTTC.

The gene calls are TRBV28 and TRBJ2-7; no firm D call. V lost 4 bases and J lost 2, with 15 bases in between. The CDR3 consists of 15 residues. Germline V gene sequence: CDR1 MDHEN, CDR2 SYDVKM. This CDR3 is CASSSVLGLTYEQYF. The CDR3 nucleotides read TGTGCCAGCAGTTCCGTACTTGGTCTAACCTACGAGCAGTACTTC.

V usage is TRBV5-1 and J usage is TRBJ1-5, with a possible D match to TRBD1 (5 bases). CDR1 is SGHRS and CDR2 is YFSETQ in the germline V gene. The ends were cut back, 4 bases at V and 4 bases at J, with 9 bases in the middle. The CDR3 length is 13 residues. The CDR3 protein is CASSLDSNQPQHF. The CDR3 DNA is TGCGCCAGCAGCCTTGACAGTAATCAGCCCCAGCATTTT.

V and J are TRBV11-2 and TRBJ1-6; D remains ambiguous. The CDR3 contains 15 residues. CDR1 is SGHAT, CDR2 FQNNGV, per germline. Trimming left V 6 bases short and J 0 bases short, with 9 bases between. The CDR3 reads CASSSSSSYNSPLHF. The CDR3 region has the DNA TGTGCCAGCAGTTCTAGTAGCTCCTATAATTCACCCCTCCACTTT. The entire variable domain, with the rest obtained from reference TRBV11-2 and TRBJ1-6, is as follows: EAGVAQSPRYKIIEKRQSVAFWCNPISGHATLYWYQQILGQGPKLLIQFQNNGVVDDSQLPKDRFSAERLKGVDSTLKIQPAKLEDSAVYLCASSSSSSYNSPLHFGNGTRLTVT.

This chain joins TRBV15 and TRBJ1-2; no definite D call. Germline V gene data show CDR1 as LNHNV and CDR2 as YYDKDF (reference sequence). V was clipped by 1 base and J by 0 bases, with 12 bases between them. CDR3 length: 16 residues. CDR3 in amino acids: CATSRGPGSANYGYTF. CDR3 coding DNA: TGTGCCACCAGCAGAGGGCCGGGGTCAGCTAACTATGGCTACACCTTC.

J is TRBJ2-7 and V is TRBV10-3; TRBD2 matches 7 bases. The trim removed 8 bases at V and 4 bases at J, leaving 5 bases unmatched. The CDR3 totals 12 residues. Germline-derived CDR1 and CDR2 are ENHRY and SYGVKD. In nucleotides, the CDR3 is TGTGCCATCTCCCGCGGGAGTTACGAGCAGTACTTC. Translation: CAISRGSYEQYF.

This chain uses TRBV28 with TRBJ2-1; 11 bases are a match to TRBD2. The CDR3 extends over 17 amino acids. V dropped 3 bases and J dropped 4; count of bases not matched to a gene: 8. CDR1 and CDR2 from the germline V gene are MDHEN and SYDVKM. CDR3 loop: CASSFGLAGGTYNEQFF. In DNA form, the CDR3 reads TGTGCCAGCAGTTTTGGGCTAGCGGGAGGTACTTACAATGAGCAGTTCTTC.

The chain couples TRBV9 to TRBJ2-7; 7 nucleotides agree with TRBD2. Germline CDR1 is SGDLS and CDR2 is YYNGEE. This CDR3 is 17 amino acids long. The V gene end was trimmed by 0 bases and the J gene end by 4 bases; junction bases not matched to a gene: 13. CDR3 coding DNA: TGTGCCAGCAGCGTAGGAGCCGCTGGCGGGAGCCAATACGAGCAGTACTTC. Residues: CASSVGAAGGSQYEQYF.

This chain's CDR3 is CASSGRFFNEQFF. CDR3 nucleotide sequence: TGTGCCAGCAGCGGCCGATTCTTCAATGAGCAGTTCTTC. The V call is TRBV7-9, the J call TRBJ2-1; D gene unclear. The ends were cut back, 5 bases at V and 6 bases at J, with 11 bases in the middle. The V gene's germline CDR1 is SEHNR and CDR2 FQNEAQ (reference sequence). This CDR3 comprises 13 residues.

The chain combines TRBV6-5 with TRBJ2-2; D not resolved. The ends were cut back, 2 bases at V and 4 bases at J, with 8 bases in the middle. This CDR3 contains 14 residues. Germline V gene lookup returns CDR1 MNHEY and CDR2 SVGAGI. CDR3 loop: CASSYRLSTGELFF. The CDR3 bases are TGTGCCAGCAGTTACAGACTGTCCACCGGGGAGCTGTTTTTT.

The chain recombines TRBV27 with TRBJ2-5; 7 bases align to TRBD2. Germline CDR1 reads MNHEY; CDR2 reads SMNVEV (reference sequence). V was pared by 2 bases and J by 1 base, with 7 bases of the junction left unmatched. CDR3 size: 16 residues. The CDR3 DNA reads TGTGCCAGCAGTTTAGAGGCGGGAGAGGCCCAAGAGACCCAGTACTTC. The encoded protein is CASSLEAGEAQETQYF.

This chain uses TRBV19 with TRBJ1-5, with no clear D. The CDR3 runs to 13 residues. Germline-derived CDR1 and CDR2 are LNHDA and SQIVND (reference sequence). V was pared by 6 bases and J by 6 bases, with 12 bases between. CDR3 region: CASSPGMSQPQHF. The CDR3 DNA follows: TGTGCCAGTAGCCCCGGGATGAGTCAGCCCCAGCATTTT.